The 28 T cell receptor beta chains below were found in one sample sequenced in a study of cytomegalovirus exposure and HLA in healthy donors. It was with 60 Vbeta and 13 Jbeta primers that the PCR ran. Only in-frame clones appear in the TCRdb table, and some are missing; sequencing was by immunoSEQ multiplex PCR. The top ten clones hold 6.2% of a sample with under 150,000 clones, approximately 80% of them seen once. Material for sequencing was PBMCs. The source of these receptors is a woman in her thirties or forties in good health and CMV-seropositive.

The gene calls are TRBV11-2 and TRBJ2-4; D uncertain. The V end lost 0 bases, the J end lost 6 bases, and 12 bases lay between the germline ends. CDR3 length equals 15 residues. Germline-derived CDR1 and CDR2 are SGHAT and FQNNGV. The CDR3 here is CASSLDFGRRNIQYF. CDR3 nucleotides: TGTGCCAGCAGCTTAGATTTTGGGCGTCGAAACATTCAGTACTTC.

CDR3 nucleotide sequence: TGCAGTGCTAGTGGGGACTACGAGCAGTACTTC. Translated, it gives CSASGDYEQYF. The V call is TRBV20-1, the J call TRBJ2-5; the D is unclear. With the DNA end fitting TRBJ2-7 better, the J assignment may be wrong. This CDR3 spans 11 amino acids. From germline, CDR1 is DFQATT and CDR2 SNEGSKA (reference sequence).

In DNA, the CDR3 is TGTGCCAGCAGCCCCCTAGCGGGGGACACAGATACGCAGTATTTT. This gives the protein CASSPLAGDTDTQYF. The genes are TRBV4-2 and TRBJ2-3, with TRBD2 matching over 10 bases. The CDR3 sequence is 15 residues long. V lost 4 bases and J lost 2; bases outside the gene matches: 3. Germline lookup yields CDR1 LGHNA and CDR2 YNFKEQ.

This clone was counted between two and nine times. This chain joins TRBV19 and TRBJ2-2; 8 bases are shared with TRBD1. The germline CDR1 and CDR2 sequences are LNHDA and SQIVND (reference sequence). This CDR3 is 15 amino acids long. V lost 6 bases, J lost 5 bases, and 8 bases stayed unmatched. CDR3 DNA: TGTGCCAGTAGGGCCAGGGGGCGGCGAACCGGGGAGCTGTTTTTT. It codes for CASRARGRRTGELFF. Filled out from reference TRBV19 and TRBJ2-2, the complete variable domain reads DGGITQSPKYLFRKEGQNVTLSCEQNLNHDAMYWYRQDPGQGLRLIYYSQIVNDFQKGDIAEGYSVSREKKESFPLTVTSAQKNPTAFYLCASRARGRRTGELFFGEGSRLTVL.

This clone came up once. The chain recombines TRBV6-1 with TRBJ2-6; D gene ambiguous. Germline CDR1 and CDR2: MNHNS and SASEGT. The CDR3 consists of 15 residues. V was cut by 4 bases and J by 0 bases, with 7 bases left in between. This CDR3 reads CASSGEYSGANVLTF. CDR3 DNA: TGTGCCAGCAGTGGCGAGTACTCTGGGGCCAACGTCCTGACTTTC.

V is TRBV5-1 and J is TRBJ2-1, with D possibly TRBD1 on 5 matching bases. The CDR3 totals 14 residues. CDR1 and CDR2 from the germline V gene are SGHRS and YFSETQ. V lost 1 base and J lost 8, with 13 bases in between. The CDR3 nucleotides are TGCGCCAGCAGCTTGCAGGGCCAGAAGGATGAGCAGTTCTTC. It translates to CASSLQGQKDEQFF.

This clone turned up a few times. The CDR3 bases are TGTGCCAGCAGTTACAAGCAGGGCTCTGGAAACACCATATATTTT. Its translation: CASSYKQGSGNTIYF. J is TRBJ1-3 and V is TRBV6-6, with a possible D match to TRBD1 (5 bases). Germline CDR1 is MNHNY and CDR2 is SVGAGI (reference sequence). The ends were cut back, 2 bases at V and 0 bases at J, with 8 bases in the middle. CDR3 length: 15 residues.

The J gene is TRBJ2-2, the V gene TRBV2, with D perhaps matching TRBD1 (6 bases). CDR3 length: 17 residues. V lost 8 bases to trimming and J lost 0 bases, with 19 bases between them. The V gene's germline CDR1 is SNHLY and CDR2 FYNNEI. CDR3 coding DNA: TGTGCCAGCGGGTTGGACAGTCACAGCTCGAACACCGGGGAGCTGTTTTTT. Protein: CASGLDSHSSNTGELFF.

V is TRBV15 and J is TRBJ2-1, with TRBD2 matching over 7 bases. The germline CDR1 and CDR2 sequences are LNHNV and YYDKDF (reference sequence). The CDR3 spans 15 residues. V shed 0 bases, J shed 5 bases, and the junction held 4 bases outside the gene matches. The CDR3 spells CATSREGGANNEQFF. CDR3 coding DNA: TGTGCCACCAGCAGAGAGGGAGGGGCCAACAATGAGCAGTTCTTC.

Here the CDR3 reads CASSTDRAGEAFF. In DNA form, the CDR3 reads TGTGCCAGCAGCACCGACAGGGCGGGTGAAGCTTTCTTT. The rearrangement uses TRBV9 and TRBJ1-1, with 7 bases aligning to TRBD1. This CDR3 spans 13 amino acids. V was pared by 4 bases and J by 7 bases, with 7 bases of the junction left unmatched. Per germline, CDR1 SGDLS and CDR2 YYNGEE.

This sequence joins TRBV27 and TRBJ2-1, with 10 bases matching TRBD2. Looked up from germline, CDR1 is MNHEY and CDR2 is SMNVEV (reference sequence). The CDR3 is 15 amino acids. V trimming: 7 bases; J trimming: 2 bases; junction bases outside the gene matches: 5. The CDR3 coding sequence is TGTGCCAGCACTAGGACTAGCGGTACCTACAATGAGCAGTTCTTC. As protein: CASTRTSGTYNEQFF.

This clone has only a few counts. V and J are TRBV6-6 and TRBJ2-7; the D gene is possibly TRBD2 (6 bases). V was clipped by 1 base and J by 6 bases, with 13 bases between them. There are 14 residues in the CDR3. Germline-derived CDR1 and CDR2 are MNHNY and SVGAGI (reference sequence). The chain's CDR3 is CASSYFGGRGEQYF. CDR3 sequence (DNA): TGTGCCAGCAGTTACTTCGGGGGTCGGGGCGAGCAGTACTTC.

CDR3 region: CASSLGGAGNTDTQYF. The CDR3 nucleotides read TGCGCCAGCAGCTTGGGAGGAGCCGGTAACACAGATACGCAGTATTTT. The rearrangement uses TRBV5-1 and TRBJ2-3; unclear D gene. V dropped 0 bases and J dropped 2 bases, with 13 bases sitting between them. The CDR3 is 16 residues long. CDR1 and CDR2 (germline): SGHRS, YFSETQ.

This clone was counted only a few times. This chain connects TRBV10-3 to TRBJ1-1; a weak D match, TRBD1 (6 bases). The CDR3 runs to 14 residues. Deletions cut 6 bases from V and 1 base from J, with 12 bases between. Germline V gives CDR1 ENHRY, CDR2 SYGVKD. CDR3 sequence: CAIRRDNANTEAFF. DNA of the CDR3: TGTGCCATCAGAAGGGACAACGCGAACACTGAAGCTTTCTTT.

The chain is built from TRBV2 and TRBJ2-5, with D uncertain. The end of the DNA aligns better with TRBJ2-7, so the J call may be wrong. CDR1 and CDR2 (germline): SNHLY, FYNNEI. The CDR3 spans 12 residues. CDR3 coding DNA: TGTGCCAGCAGGGTACGAAACTACGAGCAGTACTTC. Amino acids: CASRVRNYEQYF.

The chain joins TRBV19 to TRBJ1-1, with 7 bases that match TRBD1. The ends lost 2 bases at V and 1 base at J; junction bases unmatched: 4. The V gene's germline CDR1 is LNHDA and CDR2 SQIVND (reference sequence). The length of the CDR3 is 15 residues. As DNA, the CDR3 is TGTGCCAGTAGTATAAGCCGGACAGGGAACACTGAAGCTTTCTTT. Translating it yields CASSISRTGNTEAFF. Full variable domain (remainder filled in from reference TRBV19 and TRBJ1-1): DGGITQSPKYLFRKEGQNVTLSCEQNLNHDAMYWYRQDPGQGLRLIYYSQIVNDFQKGDIAEGYSVSREKKESFPLTVTSAQKNPTAFYLCASSISRTGNTEAFFGQGTRLTVV.

The V gene is TRBV6-5, the J gene TRBJ2-7; the D gene is possibly TRBD1 (6 bases). Germline V gives CDR1 MNHEY, CDR2 SVGAGI. V dropped 6 bases and J dropped 2 bases, with 14 bases sitting between them. This CDR3 spans 14 amino acids. In DNA form, the CDR3 reads TGTGCCAGCAGCCGACAGGTTAGTCCCTACGAGCAGTACTTC. It is translated as CASSRQVSPYEQYF.

The chain is built from TRBV15 and TRBJ1-2; the match to TRBD1 covers 10 bases. This CDR3 comprises 15 residues. With V trimmed by 1 base and J by 7 bases, 6 bases remained unmatched. Germline-derived CDR1 and CDR2 are LNHNV and YYDKDF (reference sequence). In nucleotides, the CDR3 is TGTGCCACCAGCAGAGGGGGGACAGGGGAAGTTGGCTACACCTTC. Translating gives CATSRGGTGEVGYTF.

The gene calls are TRBV6-5 and TRBJ2-5, with D possibly being TRBD2 (5 bases). CDR3 length: 10 amino acids. Germline assignment: CDR1 MNHEY and CDR2 SVGAGI. Trimming shortened V by 10 bases and J by 9 bases, and 12 bases separated the two germline ends. DNA of the CDR3: TGTGCCACCTACCGGGGATCCCAGTACTTC. Amino acid sequence: CATYRGSQYF.

The V and J genes are TRBV5-1 and TRBJ2-7, with 8 bases lining up with TRBD1. The V and J ends lost 6 bases and 2 bases, in that order; junction bases with no gene match: 7. This CDR3 has 14 residues. Germline V CDR1 and CDR2: SGHRS, YFSETQ. The CDR3 sequence is CASTSGQGAYEQYF. CDR3 nucleotide sequence: TGCGCCAGCACCTCCGGACAGGGTGCCTACGAGCAGTACTTC.

The rearrangement links TRBV5-1 to TRBJ2-6; tentative D call: TRBD2 (7 bases). The length of the CDR3 is 19 residues. Trimming left V 2 bases short and J 0 bases short, with 18 bases between. Germline CDR1 SGHRS, CDR2 YFSETQ. CDR3 coding DNA: TGCGCCAGCAGCTTTCTGGGGGGGGGCTCGGGCTCTGGGGCCAACGTCCTGACTTTC. This codes for CASSFLGGGSGSGANVLTF.

Only a few counts were recorded for this clone. V is TRBV15 and J is TRBJ2-1; D might be TRBD2 (6 bases). Per the germline V gene, CDR1 is LNHNV and CDR2 is YYDKDF (reference sequence). The CDR3 has 16 amino acids. Trimming took 2 bases from V and 4 from J, leaving 15 bases between them. Written as DNA, the CDR3 is TGTGCCACCAGCAGACTTTTTTCTAGCGTTTACAATGAGCAGTTCTTC. The encoded protein is CATSRLFSSVYNEQFF.

This clone has only a few counts. J is TRBJ2-2 and V is TRBV6-5; maybe TRBD1 (5 bases). The CDR3 totals 14 residues. The V gene's germline CDR1 is MNHEY and CDR2 SVGAGI. With 5 bases removed from V and 4 bases from J, the gap between germline ends came to 11 bases. The CDR3, as DNA: TGTGCCAGCAGTCTTCCAGGGTTCACCGGGGAGCTGTTTTTT. Residues: CASSLPGFTGELFF.

This rearrangement joins TRBV28 to TRBJ2-5, with 10 positions matching TRBD2. The CDR3 loop spans 16 amino acids. V gave up 1 base and J gave up 5 bases; unmatched junction bases: 7. Per the germline V gene, CDR1 is MDHEN and CDR2 is SYDVKM. The CDR3 DNA sequence: TGTGCCAGCAGTTTATCAGCGGGAGGGTTCCGGGAGACCCAGTACTTC. It translates to CASSLSAGGFRETQYF. Full variable domain (remainder filled in from reference TRBV28 and TRBJ2-5): DVKVTQSSRYLVKRTGEKVFLECVQDMDHENMFWYRQDPGLGLRLIYFSYDVKMKEKGDIPEGYSVSREKKERFSLILESASTNQTSMYLCASSLSAGGFRETQYFGPGTRLLVL.

The chain is built from TRBV5-1 and TRBJ2-4; D ambiguous. From germline, CDR1 is SGHRS and CDR2 YFSETQ. The CDR3 sequence is 16 residues long. Trimming took 0 bases from V and 0 from J, leaving 10 bases between them. CDR3 region: CASSLDPGLAKNIQYF. The CDR3 nucleotides are TGCGCCAGCAGCTTGGACCCAGGTCTAGCCAAAAACATTCAGTACTTC.

This chain joins TRBV7-6 and TRBJ2-2; 7 bases agree with TRBD1. Germline CDR1 and CDR2: SGHVS and FNYEAQ. The V and J ends lost 5 bases and 6 bases, in that order; junction bases with no gene match: 9. The CDR3 has 15 residues. DNA of the CDR3: TGTGCCAGCAGCCCGGGACAGACCGGCCCCGGGGAGCTGTTTTTT. This sequence encodes CASSPGQTGPGELFF.

This chain joins TRBV14 and TRBJ1-5, with 7 positions matching TRBD1. The germline V gene encodes CDR1 SGHDN and CDR2 FVKESK. With 0 bases clipped from V and 3 bases from J, the junction kept 5 bases outside the gene matches. The CDR3 totals 16 residues. In nucleotides, the CDR3 is TGTGCCAGCAGCCAAGAAGGACAGGCCTACAATCAGCCCCAGCATTTT. Protein sequence: CASSQEGQAYNQPQHF.

The chain carries TRBV11-2 and TRBJ2-5; 7 bases are shared with TRBD1. The DNA end lines up better with TRBJ2-7; the J call may be wrong. The CDR3 covers 14 residues. Per the germline V gene, CDR1 is SGHAT and CDR2 is FQNNGV. CDR3 in DNA: TGTGCCAGCAGCTTAGCGGGACAGTCCTACGAGCAGTACTTC. Protein sequence: CASSLAGQSYEQYF.